These 6 T cell receptor beta chains were sequenced from one sample in a study of T cell responses to AZD1222 COVID-19 vaccine (dated by TCRdb to 2020 to 2023). Library method: the immunoSEQ multiplex PCR assay. Entries here come from immuneACCESS through TCRdb and include only in-frame sequences with V and J called. Some clones fail to appear in such tables; in the studies checked, an unresolved V gene covers under half of the shortfall, and the cause of the remainder is unknown. A total of about 70,000 clones appear in this sample, 85% of them only once. The ten largest clonotypes hold approximately 20% of the sample. The time point label on this specimen signifies: baseline before first vaccination. Sequencing used peripheral blood, obtained on day 0 of AZD1222 vaccination. Receptor source: an adult in good health.

V is TRBV15 and J is TRBJ1-1; no clear D gene. This CDR3 spans 15 amino acids. Trimming removed 0 bases from V and 4 bases from J, with 12 bases in between. The germline CDR1 and CDR2 sequences are LNHNV and YYDKDF (reference sequence). The CDR3 region is CATSRDLTDRTEAFF. CDR3 DNA: TGTGCCACCAGCAGAGATCTTACAGACCGCACTGAAGCTTTCTTT.

This rearrangement joins TRBV7-8 to TRBJ1-5, with D unclear. CDR1 and CDR2 (germline): SGHVS, FQNEAQ. This CDR3 spans 16 amino acids. V was trimmed by 3 bases and J by 1 base, leaving 13 bases between them. The CDR3 DNA reads as TGTGCCAGCAGCTTTGCGTCCCAACAGAGCAATCAGCCCCAGCATTTT. Encoded protein: CASSFASQQSNQPQHF.

This clone was recorded once. The J gene is TRBJ1-2, the V gene TRBV3-1 (or the pseudogene TRBV3-2); TRBD1 matches 8 bases. V was pared by 0 bases and J by 11 bases, with 11 bases of the junction left unmatched. This CDR3 has 15 amino acids. The germline V gene has CDR1 LGHDT and CDR2 YNNKEL (reference sequence). The CDR3 bases are TGTGCCAGCAGCCAAGATAGGGGAGACAGGGGTCGGTACACCTTC. As protein: CASSQDRGDRGRYTF.

The rearrangement uses TRBV2 and TRBJ2-3; D is perhaps TRBD1 or TRBD2 (5 bases each). This CDR3 has 15 residues. Germline values: CDR1 SNHLY, CDR2 FYNNEI. The V and J ends lost 2 bases and 1 base respectively, with 10 bases between them. The CDR3 sequence: CASSETRGGTDTQYF. The CDR3 DNA reads as TGTGCCAGCAGTGAAACCAGAGGGGGCACAGATACGCAGTATTTT.

The chain joins TRBV10-3 to TRBJ2-3, with 9 positions matching TRBD2. The CDR3 has 16 amino acids. Germline CDR1 and CDR2: ENHRY and SYGVKD. J was trimmed by 4 bases and V by 7 bases; bases with no gene match: 12. For the CDR3, the DNA is TGTGCCATCACCCCTGGGAGAGCGGGAGGATCAGATACGCAGTATTTT. Translated, it gives CAITPGRAGGSDTQYF.

The rearrangement links TRBV3-1 (or the pseudogene TRBV3-2) to TRBJ1-2, with D unresolved. The germline V gene encodes CDR1 LGHDT and CDR2 YNNKEL (reference sequence). The V gene lost 0 bases and the J gene lost 4 bases, with 9 bases spanning the gap. CDR3 length: 14 amino acids. CDR3 DNA: TGTGCCAGCAGCCAAGATCGGGTCTTCTATGGCTACACCTTC. This codes for CASSQDRVFYGYTF.